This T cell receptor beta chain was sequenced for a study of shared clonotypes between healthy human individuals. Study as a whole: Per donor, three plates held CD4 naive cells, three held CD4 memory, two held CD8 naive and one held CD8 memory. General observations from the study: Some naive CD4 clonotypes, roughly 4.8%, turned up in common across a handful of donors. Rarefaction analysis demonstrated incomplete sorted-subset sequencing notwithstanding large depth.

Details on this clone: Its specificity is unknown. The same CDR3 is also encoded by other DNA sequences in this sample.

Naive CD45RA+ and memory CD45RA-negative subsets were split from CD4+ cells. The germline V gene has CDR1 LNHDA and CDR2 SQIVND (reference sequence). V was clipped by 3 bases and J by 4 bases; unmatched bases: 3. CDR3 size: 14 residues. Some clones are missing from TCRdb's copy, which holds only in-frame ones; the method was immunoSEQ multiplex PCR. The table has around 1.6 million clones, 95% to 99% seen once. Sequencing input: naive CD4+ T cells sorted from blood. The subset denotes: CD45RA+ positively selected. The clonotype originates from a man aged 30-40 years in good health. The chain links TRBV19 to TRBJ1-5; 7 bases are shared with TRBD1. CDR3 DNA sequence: TGTGCCAGTAGTATCGCAGGGGGGAATCAGCCCCAGCATTTT. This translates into CASSIAGGNQPQHF.